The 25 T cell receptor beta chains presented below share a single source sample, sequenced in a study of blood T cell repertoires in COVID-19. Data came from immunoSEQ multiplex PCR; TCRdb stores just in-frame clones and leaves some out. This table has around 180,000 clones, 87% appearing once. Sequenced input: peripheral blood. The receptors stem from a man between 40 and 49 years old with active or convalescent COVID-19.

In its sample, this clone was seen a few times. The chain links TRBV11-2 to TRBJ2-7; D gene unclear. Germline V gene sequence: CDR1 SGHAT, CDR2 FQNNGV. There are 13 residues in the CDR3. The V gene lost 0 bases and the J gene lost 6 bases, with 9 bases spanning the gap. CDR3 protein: CASSLEYTSEQYF. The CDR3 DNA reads TGTGCCAGCAGCTTAGAGTATACGAGCGAGCAGTACTTC.

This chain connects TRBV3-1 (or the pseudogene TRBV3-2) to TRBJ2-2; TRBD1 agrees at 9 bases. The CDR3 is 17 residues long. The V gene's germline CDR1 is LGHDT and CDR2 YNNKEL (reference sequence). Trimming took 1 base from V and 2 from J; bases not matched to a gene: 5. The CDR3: CASSQGRTGVNTGELFF. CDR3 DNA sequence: TGTGCCAGCAGCCAAGGCCGGACAGGGGTCAACACCGGGGAGCTGTTTTTT.

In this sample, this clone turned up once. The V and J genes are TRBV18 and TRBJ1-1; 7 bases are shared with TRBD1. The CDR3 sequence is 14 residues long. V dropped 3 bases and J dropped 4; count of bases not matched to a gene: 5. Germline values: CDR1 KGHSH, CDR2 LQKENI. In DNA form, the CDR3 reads TGTGCCAGCTCACCCGCGACAGGGTTCACTGAAGCTTTCTTT. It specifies CASSPATGFTEAFF. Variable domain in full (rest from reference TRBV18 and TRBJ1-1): NAGVMQNPRHLVRRRGQEARLRCSPMKGHSHVYWYRQLPEEGLKFMVYLQKENIIDESGMPKERFSAEFPKEGPSILRIQQVVRGDSAAYFCASSPATGFTEAFFGQGTRLTVV.

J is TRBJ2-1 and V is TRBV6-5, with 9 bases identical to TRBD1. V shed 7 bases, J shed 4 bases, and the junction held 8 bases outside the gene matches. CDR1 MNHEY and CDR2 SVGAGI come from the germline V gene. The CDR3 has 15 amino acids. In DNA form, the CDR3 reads TGTGCCAGCACCTTAGACAGGGGGGGGTACAATGAGCAGTTCTTC. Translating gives CASTLDRGGYNEQFF.

This CDR3 is CASSPPRRQGRDTEAFF. The CDR3 bases are TGTGCCAGCAGTCCCCCGAGGCGACAGGGTAGGGACACTGAAGCTTTCTTT. The chain employs TRBV6-2 or TRBV6-3 and TRBJ1-1, with TRBD1 matching over 7 bases. Trimming cost V 5 bases and J 3 bases; bases outside gene matches: 15. CDR3 size: 17 residues. CDR1 MNHEY and CDR2 SVGEGT come from the germline V gene.

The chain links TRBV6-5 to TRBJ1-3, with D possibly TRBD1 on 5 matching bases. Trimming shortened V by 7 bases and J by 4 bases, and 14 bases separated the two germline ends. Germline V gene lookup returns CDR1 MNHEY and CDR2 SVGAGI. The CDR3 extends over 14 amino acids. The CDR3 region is CASKLPGSGNTIYF. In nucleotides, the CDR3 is TGTGCCAGCAAACTCCCAGGGTCCGGAAACACCATATATTTT.

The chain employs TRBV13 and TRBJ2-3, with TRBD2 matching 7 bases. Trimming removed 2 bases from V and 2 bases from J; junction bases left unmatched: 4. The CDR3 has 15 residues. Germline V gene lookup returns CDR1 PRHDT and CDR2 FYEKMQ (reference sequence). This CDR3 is CASSLTAGDTDTQYF. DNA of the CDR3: TGTGCCAGCAGCTTAACCGCGGGGGACACAGATACGCAGTATTTT.

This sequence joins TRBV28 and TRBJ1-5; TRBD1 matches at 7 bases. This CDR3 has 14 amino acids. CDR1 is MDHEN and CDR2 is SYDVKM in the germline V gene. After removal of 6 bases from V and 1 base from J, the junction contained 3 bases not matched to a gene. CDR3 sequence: CASRTGLSNQPQHF. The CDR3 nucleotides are TGTGCCAGCAGGACAGGGTTAAGCAATCAGCCCCAGCATTTT.

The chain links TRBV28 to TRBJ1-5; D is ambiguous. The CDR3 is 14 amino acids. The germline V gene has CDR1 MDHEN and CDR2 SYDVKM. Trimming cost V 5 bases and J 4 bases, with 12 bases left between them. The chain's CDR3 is CASSSGSLNQPQHF. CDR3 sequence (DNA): TGTGCCAGCAGTAGTGGCTCCTTAAATCAGCCCCAGCATTTT.

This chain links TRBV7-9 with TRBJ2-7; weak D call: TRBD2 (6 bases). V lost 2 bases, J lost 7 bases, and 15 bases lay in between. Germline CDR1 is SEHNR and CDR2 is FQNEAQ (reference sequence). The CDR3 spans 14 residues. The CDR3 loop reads CASSLSGLSLEQYF. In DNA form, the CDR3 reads TGTGCCAGCAGCTTATCAGGACTATCCTTGGAGCAGTACTTC.

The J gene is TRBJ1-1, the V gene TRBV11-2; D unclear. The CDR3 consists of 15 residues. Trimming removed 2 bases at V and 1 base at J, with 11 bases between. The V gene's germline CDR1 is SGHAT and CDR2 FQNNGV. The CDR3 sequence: CASSLTRIGNTEAFF. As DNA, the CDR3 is TGTGCCAGCAGCTTAACGCGGATTGGGAACACTGAAGCTTTCTTT. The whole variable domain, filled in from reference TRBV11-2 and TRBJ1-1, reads EAGVAQSPRYKIIEKRQSVAFWCNPISGHATLYWYQQILGQGPKLLIQFQNNGVVDDSQLPKDRFSAERLKGVDSTLKIQPAKLEDSAVYLCASSLTRIGNTEAFFGQGTRLTVV.

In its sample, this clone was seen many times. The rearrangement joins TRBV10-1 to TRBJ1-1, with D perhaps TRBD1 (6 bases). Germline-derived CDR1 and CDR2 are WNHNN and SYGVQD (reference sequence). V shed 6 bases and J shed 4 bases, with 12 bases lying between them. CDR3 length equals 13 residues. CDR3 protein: CASSQGHLTEAFF. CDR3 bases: TGCGCCAGCAGCCAGGGACACCTCACTGAAGCTTTCTTT.

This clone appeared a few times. CDR3 in DNA: TGTGCCAGCAGTTACGGGAGCGGCGAGCAGTTCTTC. It encodes CASSYGSGEQFF. The chain uses TRBV6-6 and TRBJ2-1; possible D gene TRBD2, 5 bases. Germline V gene data show CDR1 as MNHNY and CDR2 as SVGAGI (reference sequence). Trimming took 2 bases from V and 10 from J, leaving 9 bases between them. This CDR3 has 12 amino acids.

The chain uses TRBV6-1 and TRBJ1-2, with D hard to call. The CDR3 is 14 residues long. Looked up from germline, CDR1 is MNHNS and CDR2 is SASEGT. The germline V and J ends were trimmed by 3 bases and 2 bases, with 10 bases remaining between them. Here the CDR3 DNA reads TGTGCCAGCAGTGAGGGTAACAGAAACTATGGCTACACCTTC. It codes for CASSEGNRNYGYTF.

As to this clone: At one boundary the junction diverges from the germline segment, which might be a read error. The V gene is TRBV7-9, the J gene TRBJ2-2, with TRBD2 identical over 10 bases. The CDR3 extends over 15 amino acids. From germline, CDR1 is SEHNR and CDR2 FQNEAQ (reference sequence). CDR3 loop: CASSLAGASSGELFF. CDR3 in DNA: TGTGCCAGCAGCCTAGCGGGGGCCTCCTCCGGGGAGCTGTTTTTT.

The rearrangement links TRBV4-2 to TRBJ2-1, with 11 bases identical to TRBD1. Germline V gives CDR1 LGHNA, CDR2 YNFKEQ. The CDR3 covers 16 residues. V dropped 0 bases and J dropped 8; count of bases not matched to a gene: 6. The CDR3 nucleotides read TGTGCCAGCAGCCAAGAAGGGACAGGGGGTTTCGATGAGCAGTTCTTC. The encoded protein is CASSQEGTGGFDEQFF.

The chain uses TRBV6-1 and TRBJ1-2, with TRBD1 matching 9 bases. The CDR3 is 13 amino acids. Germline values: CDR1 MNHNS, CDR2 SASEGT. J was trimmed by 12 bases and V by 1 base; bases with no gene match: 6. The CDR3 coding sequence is TGTGCCAGCAGTGAAGTTCCGGGACAGGGAGACACCTTC. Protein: CASSEVPGQGDTF.

The CDR3 region has the DNA TGCAGCGTTGACGGGGGAGCTAGTGGCTACACCTTC. This gives the protein CSVDGGASGYTF. V gene TRBV29-1 combines with J gene TRBJ1-2, with D possibly TRBD1 on 5 matching bases. The CDR3 extends over 12 amino acids. Trimming cost V 3 bases and J 7 bases, with 12 bases left between them. Per the germline V gene, CDR1 is SQVTM and CDR2 is ANQGSEA.

The CDR3 protein is CAISGGSHEAFF. The CDR3 DNA sequence: TGTGCCATCAGTGGTGGGAGTCATGAAGCTTTCTTT. The chain joins TRBV10-3 to TRBJ1-1; D unresolved. The germline V gene has CDR1 ENHRY and CDR2 SYGVKD. The V gene lost 4 bases and the J gene lost 7 bases, with 10 bases spanning the gap. The CDR3 has 12 amino acids.

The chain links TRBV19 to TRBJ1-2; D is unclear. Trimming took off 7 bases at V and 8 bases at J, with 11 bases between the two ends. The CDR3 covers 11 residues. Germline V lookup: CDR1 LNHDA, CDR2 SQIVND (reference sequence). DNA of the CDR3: TGTGCCAGTAAGACGGGAGGAGGCTACACCTTC. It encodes CASKTGGGYTF.

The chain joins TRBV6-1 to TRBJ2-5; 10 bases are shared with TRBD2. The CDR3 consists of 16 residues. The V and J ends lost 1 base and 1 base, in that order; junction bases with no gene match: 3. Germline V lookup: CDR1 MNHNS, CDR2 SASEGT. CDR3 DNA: TGTGCCAGCAGTGAAGTAGCGGGGGGTCCCCAAGAGACCCAGTACTTC. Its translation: CASSEVAGGPQETQYF.

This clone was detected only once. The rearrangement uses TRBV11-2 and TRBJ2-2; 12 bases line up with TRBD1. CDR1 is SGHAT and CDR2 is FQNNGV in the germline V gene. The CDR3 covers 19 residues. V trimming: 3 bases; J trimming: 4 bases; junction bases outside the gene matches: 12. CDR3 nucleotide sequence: TGTGCCAGCAGCTTTTTGGGGGGACAGGGGGCTGTTAGCACCGGGGAGCTGTTTTTT. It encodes CASSFLGGQGAVSTGELFF.

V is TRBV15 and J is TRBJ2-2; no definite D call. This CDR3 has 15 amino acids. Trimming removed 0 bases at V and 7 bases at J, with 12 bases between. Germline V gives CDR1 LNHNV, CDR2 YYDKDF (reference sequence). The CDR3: CATSRDLWRGGELFF. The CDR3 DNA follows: TGTGCCACCAGCAGAGATCTCTGGCGCGGCGGGGAGCTGTTTTTT.

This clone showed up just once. In DNA, the CDR3 is TGCGCCAGCAGCCAAGAAACTACTGCACGTAGTGAGCAGTTCTTC. Translated, it gives CASSQETTARSEQFF. The chain links TRBV4-1 to TRBJ2-1; no clear D. V shed 0 bases and J shed 9 bases, with 15 bases lying between them. The CDR3 runs 15 residues. Germline lookup yields CDR1 MGHRA and CDR2 YSYEKL.

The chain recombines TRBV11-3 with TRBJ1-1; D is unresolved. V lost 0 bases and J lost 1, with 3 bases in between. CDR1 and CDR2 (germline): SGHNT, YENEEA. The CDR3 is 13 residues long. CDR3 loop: CASSLEANTEAFF. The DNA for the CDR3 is TGTGCCAGCAGCTTAGAAGCGAACACTGAAGCTTTCTTT.